The rows below give T cell receptor beta chains drawn from one sample of a study of early T cells in non-severe SARS-CoV-2 infection. Via MiXCR, TCRdb re-called the 5' RACE reads, giving one row per CDR3 protein. Of 29,000 or so distinct CDR3 sequences listed, around 5.1% are singletons. The sequenced sample was whole blood. These receptors were obtained from an adult who was a healthcare worker with PCR-confirmed SARS-CoV-2 infection or an uninfected control (not recorded which). CDR3s include the opening cysteine and the closing phenylalanine or tryptophan. The order of the fields is clone size, V gene, J gene, D gene, CDR3 DNA, CDR3 protein. A D gene is named only where the DNA matches it firmly. Some rows have no size entry. The others give once, few or many, or a class for an expanded clone.

abundance: many; v_gene: TRBV7-2; j_gene: TRBJ1-3; d_gene: .; CDR3nt: TGTGCCAGCAGCCGTTGGGACACCATATATTTT; CDR3aa: CASSRWDTIYF
abundance: few; v_gene: TRBV7-9; j_gene: TRBJ2-2; d_gene: .; CDR3nt: TGTGCCAGCAGCTTTTATAGCCACACGAACACCGGGGAGCTGTTTTTT; CDR3aa: CASSFYSHTNTGELFF
abundance: many; v_gene: TRBV7-8; j_gene: TRBJ2-5; d_gene: .; CDR3nt: TGTGCCAGCAGCTTAGAGTGGACGGGTAGTCAGGCGGCCCAGTACTTC; CDR3aa: CASSLEWTGSQAAQYF
abundance: many; v_gene: TRBV25-1; j_gene: TRBJ2-1; d_gene: .; CDR3nt: TGTGCCAGCAGTGAAGGTCGGAGGACTTACAATGAGCAGTTCTTC; CDR3aa: CASSEGRRTYNEQFF
abundance: many; v_gene: TRBV28; j_gene: TRBJ1-2; d_gene: .; CDR3nt: TGTGCCAGCAGCACAGGTCAAAACTATGGCTACACCTTC; CDR3aa: CASSTGQNYGYTF
abundance: few; v_gene: TRBV9; j_gene: TRBJ1-2; d_gene: .; CDR3nt: TGTGCCAGCAGCGTAGAGGAGGGAATCTCTAACTATGGCTACACCTTC; CDR3aa: CASSVEEGISNYGYTF
abundance: .; v_gene: TRBV5-6; j_gene: TRBJ1-1; d_gene: .; CDR3nt: TGTGCCAGCAGCTTATGGCCGGCGAGAGGGCAAGCTTTCTTT; CDR3aa: CASSLWPARGQAFF
abundance: many; v_gene: TRBV11-2; j_gene: TRBJ2-1; d_gene: .; CDR3nt: TGTGCCAGCAGTACGGGACCACTCAATGAGCAGTTCTTC; CDR3aa: CASSTGPLNEQFF
abundance: once; v_gene: TRBV20-1; j_gene: TRBJ1-1; d_gene: .; CDR3nt: TGCAGTGTGACGCACGGCGGCACTGAAGCTTTCTTT; CDR3aa: CSVTHGGTEAFF
abundance: many; v_gene: TRBV7-2; j_gene: TRBJ2-7; d_gene: .; CDR3nt: TGTGCCAGCAGCACATTATTGGGACTTTTCGAGCAGTACTTC; CDR3aa: CASSTLLGLFEQYF
abundance: .; v_gene: TRBV27; j_gene: TRBJ1-5; d_gene: .; CDR3nt: TGTGCCAGCAGTTATGGGGGCGGATACAATCAGCCCCAGCATTTT; CDR3aa: CASSYGGGYNQPQHF
abundance: .; v_gene: TRBV5-5; j_gene: TRBJ2-7; d_gene: .; CDR3nt: TGTGCCAGCAGCTTGGTCGAGGGCGTGTATTACGAGCAGTACTTC; CDR3aa: CASSLVEGVYYEQYF
abundance: many; v_gene: TRBV20-1; j_gene: TRBJ1-1; d_gene: TRBD1; CDR3nt: TGCAGTGCCCAATCCGGGACAGGGAGGACTGAAGCTTTCTTT; CDR3aa: CSAQSGTGRTEAFF
abundance: medium-sized; v_gene: TRBV4-3; j_gene: TRBJ2-5; d_gene: TRBD2; CDR3nt: TGCGCCAGCAGCCAGGGCGTCGCGGGGGTTACGGAGACCCAGTACTTC; CDR3aa: CASSQGVAGVTETQYF
abundance: many; v_gene: TRBV7-9; j_gene: TRBJ2-4; d_gene: .; CDR3nt: TGTGCCAGCAGCGACCCTTTGGCCAAAAACATTCAGTACTTC; CDR3aa: CASSDPLAKNIQYF
abundance: .; v_gene: TRBV6-2/TRBV6-3; j_gene: TRBJ2-3; d_gene: .; CDR3nt: TGTGCCAGCAGTTACCGCGGGGCCCGCACAGATACGCAGTATTTT; CDR3aa: CASSYRGARTDTQYF
abundance: few; v_gene: TRBV10-2; j_gene: TRBJ2-1; d_gene: .; CDR3nt: TGCGCCAGCAGGGAACAGACAGGCAATGAGCAGTTCTTC; CDR3aa: CASREQTGNEQFF
abundance: .; v_gene: TRBV5-1; j_gene: TRBJ1-1; d_gene: .; CDR3nt: TGCGCCAGCAGCTTGATAGAGAACACTGAAGCTTTCTTT; CDR3aa: CASSLIENTEAFF
abundance: many; v_gene: TRBV18; j_gene: TRBJ1-5; d_gene: .; CDR3nt: TGTGCCAGCTCACTAGGACTCCCGAGCAATCAGCCCCAGCATTTT; CDR3aa: CASSLGLPSNQPQHF
abundance: many; v_gene: TRBV20-1; j_gene: TRBJ1-1; d_gene: .; CDR3nt: TGCAGTGCTGGAAGGGGGGTCATGAACACTGAAGCTTTCTTT; CDR3aa: CSAGRGVMNTEAFF
abundance: many; v_gene: TRBV20-1; j_gene: TRBJ1-1; d_gene: .; CDR3nt: TGCAGTGCTAGAGATCCGGGTCTGGACACTGAAGCTTTCTTT; CDR3aa: CSARDPGLDTEAFF
abundance: few; v_gene: TRBV24-1; j_gene: TRBJ2-3; d_gene: .; CDR3nt: TGTGCCACCAGTCTGGGACAAGACACAGATACGCAGTATTTT; CDR3aa: CATSLGQDTDTQYF
abundance: many; v_gene: TRBV18; j_gene: TRBJ2-7; d_gene: .; CDR3nt: TGTGCCAGCTCGGAACAGGGACCTCCTTTGGAGCAGTACTTC; CDR3aa: CASSEQGPPLEQYF
abundance: many; v_gene: TRBV10-1; j_gene: TRBJ2-1; d_gene: TRBD2; CDR3nt: TGCGCCAGCAGTGAGGCTAGCGGGAGGGCCGGTGAGCAGTTCTTC; CDR3aa: CASSEASGRAGEQFF
abundance: .; v_gene: TRBV27; j_gene: TRBJ2-7; d_gene: TRBD1; CDR3nt: TGTGCCAGCAGCCATCTCCCGGGACAGGGGGTTCCCGAGCAGTACTTC; CDR3aa: CASSHLPGQGVPEQYF
abundance: many; v_gene: TRBV7-6; j_gene: TRBJ1-4; d_gene: .; CDR3nt: TGTGCCAGCAGCTTAGTAGTCTCTGAAAAACTGTTTTTT; CDR3aa: CASSLVVSEKLFF
abundance: many; v_gene: TRBV10-2; j_gene: TRBJ1-4; d_gene: .; CDR3nt: TGCGCCAGCAGAGGTGACAGATCTAATGAAAAACTGTTTTTT; CDR3aa: CASRGDRSNEKLFF
abundance: many; v_gene: TRBV27; j_gene: TRBJ1-5; d_gene: .; CDR3nt: TGTGCCAGCAGTTTTGATGAGGATCAGCCCCAGCATTTT; CDR3aa: CASSFDEDQPQHF
abundance: .; v_gene: TRBV28; j_gene: TRBJ2-1; d_gene: .; CDR3nt: TGTGCCAGCAGTTTCGGCTTCGCCAGGCCGGATGAGCAGTTCTTC; CDR3aa: CASSFGFARPDEQFF
abundance: many; v_gene: TRBV6-6; j_gene: TRBJ1-1; d_gene: TRBD1; CDR3nt: TGTGCCAGCAGCCCAAACAGGGGGCCGACTGAAGCTTTCTTT; CDR3aa: CASSPNRGPTEAFF
abundance: .; v_gene: TRBV10-3; j_gene: TRBJ2-1; d_gene: .; CDR3nt: TGTGCCATCAGTGAGTCCGGGGTGACAAGGCAGTTCTTC; CDR3aa: CAISESGVTRQFF
abundance: medium-sized; v_gene: TRBV27; j_gene: TRBJ2-4; d_gene: .; CDR3nt: TGTGCCAGCAGTATTATAGGGGACGGCAAAAACATTCAGTACTTC; CDR3aa: CASSIIGDGKNIQYF
abundance: many; v_gene: TRBV18; j_gene: TRBJ2-1; d_gene: .; CDR3nt: TGTGCCAGCTCAACCGACAGATACAATGAGCAGTTCTTC; CDR3aa: CASSTDRYNEQFF
abundance: many; v_gene: TRBV11-2; j_gene: TRBJ2-7; d_gene: .; CDR3nt: TGTGCCAGCAGCTTAGGTTTCCAGGCCTACGAGCAGTACTTC; CDR3aa: CASSLGFQAYEQYF
abundance: many; v_gene: TRBV12-3/TRBV12-4; j_gene: TRBJ1-1; d_gene: TRBD1; CDR3nt: TGTGCCAGCAGTCCGACGGACAGGGCGGAGCGAGCTTTCTTT; CDR3aa: CASSPTDRAERAFF
abundance: .; v_gene: TRBV10-2; j_gene: TRBJ1-6; d_gene: .; CDR3nt: TGCGCCAGCAGTCCACGGGACATGAGATATAATTCACCCCTCCACTTT; CDR3aa: CASSPRDMRYNSPLHF
abundance: many; v_gene: TRBV10-3; j_gene: TRBJ2-5; d_gene: .; CDR3nt: TGTGCCATCAGTGTGGGACAAGCTCAAGAGACCCAGTACTTC; CDR3aa: CAISVGQAQETQYF
abundance: many; v_gene: TRBV7-9; j_gene: TRBJ2-5; d_gene: .; CDR3nt: TGTGCCAGCAGCTTAGACAGGGCAGAGACCCAGTACTTC; CDR3aa: CASSLDRAETQYF
abundance: .; v_gene: TRBV29-1; j_gene: TRBJ2-1; d_gene: .; CDR3nt: TGCAGCGTTAGGATCCTACAACTCAATGAGCAGTTCTTC; CDR3aa: CSVRILQLNEQFF
abundance: many; v_gene: TRBV6-1; j_gene: TRBJ2-1; d_gene: .; CDR3nt: TGTGCCAGCAGTGAGGAGGGTTCGAATGAGCAGTTCTTC; CDR3aa: CASSEEGSNEQFF
abundance: many; v_gene: TRBV7-2; j_gene: TRBJ2-7; d_gene: .; CDR3nt: TGTGCCAGCAGCTCCCCGGGGAGTTGGGGCTACGAGCAGTACTTC; CDR3aa: CASSSPGSWGYEQYF
abundance: many; v_gene: TRBV6-5; j_gene: TRBJ2-7; d_gene: TRBD2; CDR3nt: TGTGCCAGCAGTGGCGGGAGAACCTACGAGCAGTACTTC; CDR3aa: CASSGGRTYEQYF
abundance: .; v_gene: TRBV12-3/TRBV12-4; j_gene: TRBJ2-1; d_gene: .; CDR3nt: TGTGCCAGCAGTTTGCAGGATAAGCAGTTCTTC; CDR3aa: CASSLQDKQFF
abundance: few; v_gene: TRBV10-2; j_gene: TRBJ1-1; d_gene: .; CDR3nt: TGCGCCAGCAGTGAGTCGACTCGATCGAACACTGAAGCTTTCTTT; CDR3aa: CASSESTRSNTEAFF
abundance: many; v_gene: TRBV19; j_gene: TRBJ1-5; d_gene: TRBD1; CDR3nt: TGTGCCAGTAGTATTTCAGGGGGCAACCAGCCCCAGCATTTT; CDR3aa: CASSISGGNQPQHF
abundance: many; v_gene: TRBV6-2/TRBV6-3; j_gene: TRBJ2-7; d_gene: .; CDR3nt: TGTGCCAGCAGTTTCGTCAGCCCCTACGAGCAGTACTTC; CDR3aa: CASSFVSPYEQYF
abundance: .; v_gene: TRBV7-2; j_gene: TRBJ2-3; d_gene: TRBD1; CDR3nt: TGTGCCAGCAGCCCCGGGACAGGGATATTCACAGATACGCAGTATTTT; CDR3aa: CASSPGTGIFTDTQYF
abundance: many; v_gene: TRBV28; j_gene: TRBJ2-2; d_gene: .; CDR3nt: TGTGCCAGCAGTCCCCCCGGGGTCGGCAGGGCCGGGGAGCTGTTTTTT; CDR3aa: CASSPPGVGRAGELFF
abundance: .; v_gene: TRBV11-2; j_gene: TRBJ2-5; d_gene: .; CDR3nt: TGTGCCAGCAGCTTACAAGAAGCAGGGGAGACCCAGTACTTC; CDR3aa: CASSLQEAGETQYF
abundance: many; v_gene: TRBV7-2; j_gene: TRBJ1-1; d_gene: TRBD1; CDR3nt: TGTGCCAGCAGCTTGGGTATACAGGGGATGAACACTGAAGCTTTCTTT; CDR3aa: CASSLGIQGMNTEAFF
abundance: few; v_gene: TRBV29-1; j_gene: TRBJ2-5; d_gene: .; CDR3nt: TGCAGCGTTGAAGTCTTAGAGACCCAGTACTTC; CDR3aa: CSVEVLETQYF